The 7 T cell receptor beta chains listed next were all sequenced from one sample in a study of T cells in Graves' hyperthyroidism and ophthalmopathy. Using RNA transcripts as the source, TCR beta CDR3 regions were amplified. HTBI primers were used for first-round RT-PCR of the TCR CDR3. TCRdb itself ran the multiplex PCR reads through MiXCR, one entry per CDR3 protein. The sample records over 450,000 distinct CDR3 sequences, 17% being singletons. The specimen sequenced was blood. Receptor source: a woman younger than 30 with Graves' ophthalmopathy.

Only a few counts were recorded for this clonotype. The chain employs TRBV4-1 and TRBJ2-1; a possible D gene is TRBD2 (5 bases). CDR1 is MGHRA, CDR2 YSYEKL, per germline. This CDR3 is 14 amino acids long. Trimming took off 2 bases at V and 6 bases at J, with 11 bases between the two ends. CDR3 region: CASSQQEEVNEQFF. The CDR3 DNA sequence: TGCGCCAGCAGCCAACAAGAGGAGGTCAATGAGCAGTTCTTC.

The chain links TRBV7-9 to TRBJ2-5, with 7 positions matching TRBD1. Germline V gene sequence: CDR1 SEHNR, CDR2 FQNEAQ (reference sequence). The trim removed 5 bases at V and 5 bases at J, leaving 14 bases unmatched. The CDR3 has 16 amino acids. The CDR3 DNA sequence: TGTGCCAGCAGCCACACGTTGACAGGGTCGGGGGAGACCCAGTACTTC. It is translated as CASSHTLTGSGETQYF.

This clonotype was seen many times. J is TRBJ1-2 and V is TRBV20-1; 9 positions agree with TRBD1. From germline, CDR1 is DFQATT and CDR2 SNEGSKA (reference sequence). Trimming at V came to 6 bases and at J to 7 bases, leaving 12 bases not matched to a gene. The CDR3 contains 14 residues. The chain's CDR3 is CSARTTGGGFGYTF. The CDR3 region has the DNA TGCAGTGCCAGGACCACAGGGGGCGGGTTTGGCTACACCTTC.

Here the CDR3 reads CAWSIERGGYNEQFF. The CDR3 DNA reads TGTGCCTGGAGTATCGAAAGGGGAGGATACAATGAGCAGTTCTTC. The rearrangement joins TRBV30 to TRBJ2-1; D might be TRBD2 (6 bases). Trimming shortened V by 2 bases and J by 4 bases, and 15 bases separated the two germline ends. CDR1 is GTSNPN and CDR2 is SVGIG in the germline V gene (reference sequence). The CDR3 is 15 amino acids.

This clonotype was seen many times. The chain uses TRBV7-9 and TRBJ1-1; 9 bases agree with TRBD1. From germline, CDR1 is SEHNR and CDR2 FQNEAQ (reference sequence). The V segment lost 5 bases and the J segment 5 bases; nucleotides outside the gene matches: 9. The CDR3 runs to 15 residues. The CDR3 coding sequence is TGTGCCAGCAGCACTCCACAGGGGGCAAAGACTGAAGCTTTCTTT. Its protein is CASSTPQGAKTEAFF.

This clonotype occurred many times. The junction shows a germline mismatch at one end, possibly a read error. The CDR3 DNA is TGTGCCAGCAGCCCGAGGGATGTGAAAAACCTGTTTTTT. It translates to CASSPRDVKNLFF. The chain uses TRBV3-1 and TRBJ1-4; no firm D call. Per germline, CDR1 LGHDT and CDR2 YNNKEL (reference sequence). The CDR3 spans 13 residues.

In this sample, this clonotype turned up many times. The DNA of the CDR3 is TGCAGTGCTAGAGACCCAGGCGTCGCTGAAGCTTTCTTT. This translates into CSARDPGVAEAFF. J is TRBJ1-1 and V is TRBV20-1, with D unclear. CDR1 and CDR2 (germline): DFQATT, SNEGSKA (reference sequence). Trimming removed 0 bases at V and 6 bases at J, with 11 bases between. The CDR3 sequence is 13 residues long.